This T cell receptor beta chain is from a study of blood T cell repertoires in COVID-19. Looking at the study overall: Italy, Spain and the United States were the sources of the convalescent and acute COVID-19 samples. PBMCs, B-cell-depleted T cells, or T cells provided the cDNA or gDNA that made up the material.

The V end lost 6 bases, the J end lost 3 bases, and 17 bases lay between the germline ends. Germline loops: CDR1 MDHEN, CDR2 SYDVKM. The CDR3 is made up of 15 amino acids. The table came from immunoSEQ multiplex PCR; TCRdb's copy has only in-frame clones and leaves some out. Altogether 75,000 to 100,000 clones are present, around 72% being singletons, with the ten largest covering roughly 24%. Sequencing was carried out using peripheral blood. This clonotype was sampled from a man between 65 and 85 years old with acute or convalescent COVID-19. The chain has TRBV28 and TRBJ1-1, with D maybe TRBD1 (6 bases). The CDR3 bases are TGTGCCAGCAGCCCCGGCGGGGGGCGCGACACTGAAGCTTTCTTT. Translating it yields CASSPGGGRDTEAFF.